The rows below give T cell receptor beta chains drawn from one sample of a study of blood T cell repertoires in COVID-19. Profiling relied on immunoSEQ multiplex PCR, and the TCRdb table lists in-frame clones only, not all of them. The sample shows roughly 130,000 clones, 75% to 90% of them seen only once. The sequencing sample was made of peripheral blood. The receptor source for this set is a man between 65 and 79 years old with acute or convalescent COVID-19. CDR3s include the opening cysteine and the closing phenylalanine or tryptophan. The D gene is left open where the match is weak. Part of the rows lack a size; the others show once, few, many or a class for expanded clones.

d_call: .; clone_size: .; v_call: TRBV7-2; j_call: TRBJ1-3; cdr3_nt: TGTGCCAGCAGCTTCAGAGACAGGAACTCTGGAAACACCATATATTTT; cdr3_aa: CASSFRDRNSGNTIYF
d_call: .; clone_size: .; v_call: TRBV11-2; j_call: TRBJ1-2; cdr3_nt: TGTGCCAGCAGCTTATTGCCTCAGGGGAGGGACTATGGCTACACCTTC; cdr3_aa: CASSLLPQGRDYGYTF
d_call: .; clone_size: .; v_call: TRBV12-1; j_call: TRBJ2-1; cdr3_nt: TGTGCCAGCAGCTGGGGACTAGCGGGGGCCACGAGCTCCTACAATGAGCAGTTCTTC; cdr3_aa: CASSWGLAGATSSYNEQFF
d_call: .; clone_size: .; v_call: TRBV19; j_call: TRBJ2-6; cdr3_nt: TGTGCCAGTAGTGGCAACAGGGTCGTCAACGTCCTGACTTTC; cdr3_aa: CASSGNRVVNVLTF
d_call: .; clone_size: few; v_call: TRBV6-6; j_call: TRBJ1-5; cdr3_nt: TGTGCCAGCTACCCCGGGGGTTATAGCAATCAGCCCCAGCATTTT; cdr3_aa: CASYPGGYSNQPQHF
d_call: TRBD2; clone_size: .; v_call: TRBV7-7; j_call: TRBJ2-1; cdr3_nt: TGTGCTAGCAGCTTAGTGCTAGCGGGGGCTGGCGAGCAGTTCTTC; cdr3_aa: CASSLVLAGAGEQFF
d_call: TRBD1; clone_size: .; v_call: TRBV6-6; j_call: TRBJ1-1; cdr3_nt: TGTGCCAGCAGTTACCGGGACAGGGGGGCTTTCTTT; cdr3_aa: CASSYRDRGAFF
d_call: TRBD1; clone_size: .; v_call: TRBV10-1; j_call: TRBJ1-2; cdr3_nt: TGCGCCAGTTCCCCCGGACAGGGCCTCTATGGCTACACCTTC; cdr3_aa: CASSPGQGLYGYTF
d_call: TRBD2; clone_size: few; v_call: TRBV5-1; j_call: TRBJ2-3; cdr3_nt: TGCGCCAGCACCACTTACGGGGGGGCGAGGGATACGCAGTATTTT; cdr3_aa: CASTTYGGARDTQYF
d_call: .; clone_size: few; v_call: TRBV6-5; j_call: TRBJ1-1; cdr3_nt: TGTGCCAGCAGGGTGACAGAGAACACTGAAGCTTTCTTT; cdr3_aa: CASRVTENTEAFF
d_call: .; clone_size: .; v_call: TRBV6-1; j_call: TRBJ1-1; cdr3_nt: TGTGCCAGCAGTGAGGGGCCGGCTAACACTGAAGCTTTCTTT; cdr3_aa: CASSEGPANTEAFF
d_call: .; clone_size: .; v_call: TRBV6-5; j_call: TRBJ1-5; cdr3_nt: TGTGCCAGCAGTTACTCGTTCGCAGCCGGGCAGCCCCAGCATTTT; cdr3_aa: CASSYSFAAGQPQHF
d_call: .; clone_size: .; v_call: TRBV11-2; j_call: TRBJ1-1; cdr3_nt: TGTGCCAGCAGCTTAGCCTACACAGCGAACACTGAAGCTTTCTTT; cdr3_aa: CASSLAYTANTEAFF